The TCR beta chain under discussion was sequenced for a study of identical twins. Findings and limits, study-wide: Memory repertoires lacked the insertion deficit that abundant cord blood beta clonotypes showed. Models underestimated out-of-frame TCR alpha sharing in monozygotic twins.

Healthy Caucasians, and only they, were the donors. A universal primer site arose from template switching, and cDNA bore unique molecular identifiers. MiXCR, run by TCRdb on the 5' RACE reads, gives a single entry per CDR3 protein. This table holds hundreds of thousands of distinct CDR3 sequences, around 6% found once. This clonotype was detected only a few times. The antigen remains unidentified. CDR1 and CDR2 (germline): SGHRS, YFSETQ. This CDR3 region has 14 residues. V was trimmed by 6 bases and J by 0 bases, leaving 11 bases between them. This clonotype was sampled from a man aged 18 to 35 in good health. The specimen sequenced was naive T cells sorted from blood. V usage is TRBV5-1 and J usage is TRBJ2-3; D remains unclear. The DNA for the CDR3 is TGCGCCAGCACCGATGGCCCAAGCACAGATACGCAGTATTTT. It translates to CASTDGPSTDTQYF.